This is a list of T cell receptor beta chains from one sample in a study of molecular identifiers for immune sequencing clone quantification. TCRdb re-derived calls from the PCR reads in MiXCR, one entry per CDR3 protein. The table shows hundreds of thousands of distinct CDR3 sequences, with 20% occurring only once. Sequencing was done on a sample of naive CD8+ T cells from blood, with Jurkat cell RNA spiked in. Receptor source: a human donor in good health. Some libraries in this study had Jurkat cell RNA spiked in. Both conserved end residues are part of each CDR3. The order of the fields is J gene, V gene, clone size, D gene, CDR3 DNA, CDR3 protein. D genes are given only for firm matches. Only part of the rows carry a size: once, few, many, or a class if the clone is expanded.

j_gene: TRBJ2-2
v_gene: TRBV6-2/TRBV6-3
abundance: few
d_gene: TRBD1
CDR3nt: TGTGCCAGCAGACAGACAGGGCACACCGGGGAGCTGTTTTTT
CDR3aa: CASRQTGHTGELFF

j_gene: TRBJ2-3
v_gene: TRBV29-1
abundance: once
d_gene: NA
CDR3nt: TGCGGCGTTGTGAGCGGCAATACAGATACGCAGTATTTT
CDR3aa: CGVVSGNTDTQYF

j_gene: TRBJ1-5
v_gene: TRBV5-1
abundance: few
d_gene: NA
CDR3nt: TGCGCCAGCAGCTTGGGGGTGGACGGCTCCAATCAGCCCCAGCATTTT
CDR3aa: CASSLGVDGSNQPQHF

j_gene: TRBJ2-3
v_gene: TRBV29-1
abundance: many
d_gene: NA
CDR3nt: TGCAGCGTTGAAGAAGGAACAGGGCATAATACGCAGTATTTT
CDR3aa: CSVEEGTGHNTQYF

j_gene: TRBJ2-1
v_gene: TRBV7-2
abundance: many
d_gene: TRBD2
CDR3nt: TGTGCCAGCAGCCAAGGGACTAGCGGGGGTGATGAGCAGTTCTTC
CDR3aa: CASSQGTSGGDEQFF

j_gene: TRBJ2-3
v_gene: TRBV19
abundance: few
d_gene: TRBD2
CDR3nt: TGTGCCAGTAGTGGGACTAGCGGTTCCTTCACAGATACGCAGTATTTT
CDR3aa: CASSGTSGSFTDTQYF

j_gene: TRBJ2-7
v_gene: TRBV11-2
abundance: few
d_gene: NA
CDR3nt: TGTGCCAGCAGCTTTGGAGCCGGATACCCCGCCTACGAGCAGTACTTC
CDR3aa: CASSFGAGYPAYEQYF

j_gene: TRBJ2-5
v_gene: TRBV6-5
abundance: many
d_gene: NA
CDR3nt: TGTGCCAGCAGTTACGACAGGAGGGGACAAGAGACCCAGTACTTC
CDR3aa: CASSYDRRGQETQYF

j_gene: TRBJ2-3
v_gene: TRBV7-9
abundance: many
d_gene: NA
CDR3nt: TGTGCCAGCGAACCATTTAACACAGATACGCAGTATTTT
CDR3aa: CASEPFNTDTQYF

j_gene: TRBJ2-5
v_gene: TRBV3-1
abundance: many
d_gene: NA
CDR3nt: TGTGCCAGCAGCCAAGATTCTGGAGCCCTCGACCAAGAGACCCAGTACTTC
CDR3aa: CASSQDSGALDQETQYF

j_gene: TRBJ2-1
v_gene: TRBV4-1
abundance: NA
d_gene: TRBD2
CDR3nt: TGCGCCAGCAGCCAAGTAGCCCCCTCGGGACTAGCGGGAATTGGTCTGTTCTTC
CDR3aa: CASSQVAPSGLAGIGLFF

j_gene: TRBJ2-3
v_gene: TRBV27
abundance: many
d_gene: TRBD1
CDR3nt: TGTGCCAGCAGTCTATTCAATACAGGGGCGAATACAGATACGCAGTATTTT
CDR3aa: CASSLFNTGANTDTQYF

j_gene: TRBJ1-3
v_gene: TRBV28
abundance: NA
d_gene: NA
CDR3nt: TGTGCCAGCAGCGACAGTCTGGGAAACACCATATATTTT
CDR3aa: CASSDSLGNTIYF

j_gene: TRBJ1-6
v_gene: TRBV4-3
abundance: NA
d_gene: NA
CDR3nt: TGCGCCAGCAGCCAAGATGGAGGGACTGATTCACCCCTCCACTTT
CDR3aa: CASSQDGGTDSPLHF

j_gene: TRBJ1-1
v_gene: TRBV4-1
abundance: many
d_gene: TRBD1
CDR3nt: TGCGCCAGCAGCCAAGGCTTGAGTCCAGGGGGCGCAGCTTTAGATGAAGCTTTCTTT
CDR3aa: CASSQGLSPGGAALDEAFF

j_gene: TRBJ2-7
v_gene: TRBV5-4
abundance: NA
d_gene: TRBD2
CDR3nt: TGTGCCGGCAGCTTGGTCGCGAGCGGCGGGAGATACGAGCAGTACTTC
CDR3aa: CAGSLVASGGRYEQYF

j_gene: TRBJ2-7
v_gene: TRBV27
abundance: NA
d_gene: NA
CDR3nt: TGTGCCAGCAGTTTTCTCGGGATCCGCGTGCAGTACTTC
CDR3aa: CASSFLGIRVQYF

j_gene: TRBJ1-1
v_gene: TRBV5-4
abundance: many
d_gene: NA
CDR3nt: TGTGCCAGCAGCCCGACCGGCATGAACACTGAAGCTTTCTTT
CDR3aa: CASSPTGMNTEAFF

j_gene: TRBJ1-6
v_gene: TRBV27
abundance: NA
d_gene: NA
CDR3nt: TGTGCCAGCAGACAGGGTTACCCACCCCTCCACTTT
CDR3aa: CASRQGYPPLHF

j_gene: TRBJ1-2
v_gene: TRBV28
abundance: few
d_gene: NA
CDR3nt: TGTGCCAGCAGTTTTTCAGGGGTCGACGAAGGCTACACCTTC
CDR3aa: CASSFSGVDEGYTF

j_gene: TRBJ2-3
v_gene: TRBV7-2
abundance: many
d_gene: TRBD2
CDR3nt: TGTGCCAGCAGCGCAGGGACTAGTCGGCTAGATACGCAGTATTTT
CDR3aa: CASSAGTSRLDTQYF

j_gene: TRBJ1-5
v_gene: TRBV19
abundance: many
d_gene: NA
CDR3nt: TGTGCCAGTAGTGTGGGGGGCCGGGGAAATCAGCCCCAGCATTTT
CDR3aa: CASSVGGRGNQPQHF

j_gene: TRBJ2-7
v_gene: TRBV6-2/TRBV6-3
abundance: many
d_gene: NA
CDR3nt: TGTGCCAGCAGTTGGACAGAATCTAGGGAGCAGTACTTC
CDR3aa: CASSWTESREQYF

j_gene: TRBJ1-5
v_gene: TRBV20-1
abundance: many
d_gene: TRBD1
CDR3nt: TGCAGTGCTAGGTTGGTAGGGGGCGGCAATCAGCCCCAGCATTTT
CDR3aa: CSARLVGGGNQPQHF

j_gene: TRBJ2-1
v_gene: TRBV28
abundance: few
d_gene: NA
CDR3nt: TGTGCCAGCAGTTTGGGCGGTCCCCTCAATGAGCAGTTCTTC
CDR3aa: CASSLGGPLNEQFF

j_gene: TRBJ2-3
v_gene: TRBV19
abundance: few
d_gene: TRBD2
CDR3nt: TGTGCCAGTAGTATGTGGGGAGGGGCCGATACGCAGTATTTT
CDR3aa: CASSMWGGADTQYF

j_gene: TRBJ2-3
v_gene: TRBV19
abundance: NA
d_gene: TRBD1
CDR3nt: TGTGCCAGTGATCAGGGGGCGGCAGATACGCAGTATTTT
CDR3aa: CASDQGAADTQYF

j_gene: TRBJ2-3
v_gene: TRBV4-2
abundance: NA
d_gene: TRBD2
CDR3nt: TGTGCCAGCAGCCCAGGGCTAGCGGGAGGAACTAGCACAGATACGCAGTATTTT
CDR3aa: CASSPGLAGGTSTDTQYF

j_gene: TRBJ2-1
v_gene: TRBV5-3
abundance: NA
d_gene: TRBD2
CDR3nt: TGTGCCAGCAGCTTGGTGGCGGGGGGAGTCGGTGAGCAGTTCTTC
CDR3aa: CASSLVAGGVGEQFF

j_gene: TRBJ2-1
v_gene: TRBV11-2
abundance: NA
d_gene: TRBD1
CDR3nt: TGTGCCAGCACCCAGGGACAGGGATACAATGAGCAGTTCTTC
CDR3aa: CASTQGQGYNEQFF

j_gene: TRBJ2-2
v_gene: TRBV2
abundance: NA
d_gene: TRBD1
CDR3nt: TGTGCCAGCAGTGAATCAGGACAGGGGGGCACCGGGGAGCTGTTTTTT
CDR3aa: CASSESGQGGTGELFF

j_gene: TRBJ2-1
v_gene: TRBV20-1
abundance: NA
d_gene: NA
CDR3nt: TGCAGTGCTAGAGACCCCGGACGGGGTGTTCAGCAGTTCTTC
CDR3aa: CSARDPGRGVQQFF

j_gene: TRBJ2-2
v_gene: TRBV6-5
abundance: NA
d_gene: NA
CDR3nt: TGTGCCAGCAAGCCGGCACTTCAGAACACCGGGGAGCTGTTTTTT
CDR3aa: CASKPALQNTGELFF

j_gene: TRBJ2-7
v_gene: TRBV10-3
abundance: NA
d_gene: NA
CDR3nt: TGTGCCATCAGGGACAGTTCTTCCTACGAGCAGTACTTC
CDR3aa: CAIRDSSSYEQYF

j_gene: TRBJ1-5
v_gene: TRBV2
abundance: many
d_gene: TRBD1
CDR3nt: TGTGCCAGCAGCGTCGAAGGACAGGGTATAAATCAGCCCCAGCATTTT
CDR3aa: CASSVEGQGINQPQHF

j_gene: TRBJ2-5
v_gene: TRBV5-1
abundance: many
d_gene: NA
CDR3nt: TGCGCCAGCAGGATAATGGGGGAGACCCAGTACTTC
CDR3aa: CASRIMGETQYF